These 23 T cell receptor beta chains originate from one sample sequenced in a study of human T cells and chemical hapten exposure. Each CDR3 protein is one row after TCRdb ran MiXCR on the RACE reads. Of about 60,000 distinct CDR3 sequences in the sample, roughly 12% were seen once. Noted time point: pre-sensitization, week 0. The treatment: therapeutic diphenylcyclopropenone sensitization with weekly scalp DPC. The material was whole blood, obtained in connection with sensitization to the hapten diphenylcyclopropenone (DPC). All receptors come from a woman between 40 and 55 years old with alopecia areata. Some clones in this sample may be carry-over from other donors' samples.

This clonotype came up a few times. This rearrangement joins TRBV5-6 to TRBJ1-5; TRBD1 is a possible D gene (5 bases). CDR3 length equals 16 residues. Germline V gives CDR1 SGHDT, CDR2 YYEEEE. Trimming cost V 1 base and J 0 bases, with 11 bases left between them. CDR3 bases: TGTGCCAGCAGCTTGTACGGCAGGGATAGCAATCAGCCCCAGCATTTT. Protein product: CASSLYGRDSNQPQHF. The full variable domain, completed using reference TRBV5-6 and TRBJ1-5, is DAGVTQSPTHLIKTRGQQVTLRCSPKSGHDTVSWYQQALGQGPQFIFQYYEEEERQRGNFPDRFSGHQFPNYSSELNVNALLLGDSALYLCASSLYGRDSNQPQHFGDGTRLSIL.

In this sample, this clonotype turned up a few times. This chain links TRBV7-7 with TRBJ2-2; 10 nucleotides align to TRBD2. V gave up 5 bases and J gave up 0 bases; unmatched junction bases: 9. Germline CDR1 reads SSHAT; CDR2 reads FNYEAQ (reference sequence). This CDR3 is 18 amino acids long. This CDR3 reads CASSRVIAGGANTGELFF. In DNA, the CDR3 is TGTGCCAGCAGCCGCGTCATAGCGGGAGGTGCGAACACCGGGGAGCTGTTTTTT.

The V and J genes are TRBV18 and TRBJ2-3; D possibly corresponds to TRBD1 (6 bases). Trimming cost V 3 bases and J 2 bases, with 12 bases left between them. This CDR3 spans 15 amino acids. Germline assignment: CDR1 KGHSH and CDR2 LQKENI. CDR3 region: CASSPGQGHTDTQYF. CDR3 DNA: TGTGCCAGCTCACCGGGACAAGGCCACACAGATACGCAGTATTTT.

This clonotype was picked up many times. This chain joins TRBV4-3 and TRBJ2-1; TRBD2 aligns across 8 bases. The length of the CDR3 is 17 residues. With 1 base clipped from V and 0 bases from J, the junction kept 5 bases outside the gene matches. In germline, CDR1 is LGHNA, CDR2 YSLEER. CDR3 protein: CASSQGLSGTSYNEQFF. DNA for the CDR3: TGCGCCAGCAGCCAAGGACTTAGCGGGACCTCCTACAATGAGCAGTTCTTC.

The chain joins TRBV5-1 to TRBJ2-6; no clear D. The CDR3 loop spans 16 amino acids. Trimming removed 4 bases from V and 3 bases from J, with 14 bases in between. Germline V lookup: CDR1 SGHRS, CDR2 YFSETQ. CDR3 in DNA: TGCGCCAGCAGCCCCTCGTGGGCTGATGGGGCCAACGTCCTGACTTTC. This translates into CASSPSWADGANVLTF.

A remark on this clonotype: With a much larger clone just one base away, this may be a read error. J is TRBJ2-4 and V is TRBV6-6, with D possibly matching TRBD1 (6 bases). The CDR3 is 13 residues long. The germline CDR1 and CDR2 sequences are MNHNY and SVGAGI (reference sequence). The DNA of the CDR3 is TGTGCCAGCAGTACTGCAGGGGTAAACATTCTGTACTTC. Amino acid sequence: CASSTAGVNILYF.

There are a few counts of this clonotype. The V call is TRBV7-6, the J call TRBJ2-3, with 7 positions matching TRBD2. The length of the CDR3 is 15 residues. V dropped 1 base and J dropped 3; count of bases not matched to a gene: 4. CDR1 and CDR2 (germline): SGHVS, FNYEAQ. The CDR3 sequence is CASSLGAGVTDTQYF. The CDR3 coding sequence is TGTGCCAGCAGCTTAGGTGCGGGAGTGACAGATACGCAGTATTTT. The full variable domain, rest sourced from reference TRBV7-6 and TRBJ2-3, is GAGVSQSPRYKVTKRGQDVALRCDPISGHVSLYWYRQALGQGPEFLTYFNYEAQQDKSGLPNDRFSAERPEGSISTLTIQRTEQRDSAMYRCASSLGAGVTDTQYFGPGTRLTVL.

This clonotype has ten or more counts. The V gene is TRBV7-6, the J gene TRBJ2-5, with D tentatively TRBD2 (6 bases). In germline, CDR1 is SGHVS, CDR2 FNYEAQ. Trimming removed 5 bases from V and 1 base from J, with 14 bases in between. The CDR3 consists of 15 residues. The CDR3 bases are TGTGCCAGCAGCCCCCTGACTAGGGTCCAAGAGACCCAGTACTTC. It is translated as CASSPLTRVQETQYF.

This clonotype was recorded many times. V and J are TRBV7-8 and TRBJ1-5; the D is unclear. This CDR3 region has 15 residues. V was clipped by 5 bases and J by 2 bases, with 13 bases between them. CDR1 SGHVS and CDR2 FQNEAQ come from the germline V gene. CDR3 amino acids: CASSPNWGGNQPQHF. DNA for the CDR3: TGTGCCAGCAGCCCCAATTGGGGTGGCAATCAGCCCCAGCATTTT.

This clonotype was detected only a few times. The chain couples TRBV18 to TRBJ2-1; no firm D call. Trimming stripped 0 bases from V and 6 bases from J, with 6 bases between. This CDR3 spans 13 amino acids. CDR1 is KGHSH and CDR2 is LQKENI in the germline V gene. The CDR3 protein is CASSPPHANEQFF. In nucleotides, the CDR3 is TGTGCCAGCTCACCACCGCACGCCAATGAGCAGTTCTTC.

This clonotype has ten or more counts. This chain uses TRBV19 with TRBJ2-5; D is unclear. V shed 3 bases and J shed 0 bases, with 17 bases lying between them. This CDR3 region has 17 residues. Germline V lookup: CDR1 LNHDA, CDR2 SQIVND (reference sequence). The CDR3 sequence is CASSIFFRTANQETQYF. CDR3 in DNA: TGTGCCAGTAGTATTTTTTTTAGGACGGCAAACCAAGAGACCCAGTACTTC.

This clonotype has just a few counts. CDR3 amino acids: CSGSVGEKLFF. The CDR3 DNA follows: TGCAGCGGGAGCGTGGGTGAAAAACTGTTTTTT. This chain joins TRBV29-1 and TRBJ1-4; D remains ambiguous. The germline V gene has CDR1 SQVTM and CDR2 ANQGSEA. The CDR3 extends over 11 amino acids. V lost 7 bases and J 7 bases, leaving 10 bases between the germline ends.

With respect to this clonotype: This sequence may be a read error, since a much larger clone differs from it by one base. This chain connects TRBV20-1 to TRBJ2-2, with 8 nucleotides matching TRBD1. The V gene's germline CDR1 is DFQATT and CDR2 SNEGSKA (reference sequence). Unmatched junction bases numbered 3, after V lost 6 bases and J lost 6 bases. The CDR3 totals 12 residues. The CDR3 spells CSATRGPGELFF. The CDR3 DNA is TGCAGTGCAACCAGGGGGCCCGGGGAGCTGTTTTTT.

Note on this clonotype: Sequence at one end of the junction differs from germline and may be a read error. The rearrangement uses TRBV7-2 and TRBJ2-1; D is undetermined. There are 11 residues in the CDR3. Per the germline V gene, CDR1 is SGHTA and CDR2 is FQGNSA. The CDR3 DNA is TGTGCCAGCAGTTCCGACGCTATACCGGTCTTC. The encoded protein is CASSSDAIPVF.

The genes are TRBV27 and TRBJ2-7, with 14 bases matching TRBD2. From germline, CDR1 is MNHEY and CDR2 SMNVEV (reference sequence). CDR3 length: 15 residues. V dropped 7 bases and J dropped 3; count of bases not matched to a gene: 5. The CDR3 nucleotides are TGTGCCAGCAACATCGGGACTAGCGGGAGCTACGAGCAGTACTTC. Its translation is CASNIGTSGSYEQYF.

The chain couples TRBV27 to TRBJ2-5; D may be TRBD2 (6 bases). The CDR3 has 13 residues. V was clipped by 7 bases and J by 5 bases, with 14 bases between them. Germline CDR1 and CDR2: MNHEY and SMNVEV (reference sequence). The CDR3 is CASKYGRSETQYF. In DNA, the CDR3 is TGTGCCAGCAAATACGGGAGAAGTGAGACCCAGTACTTC.

The rearrangement joins TRBV7-2 to TRBJ2-6, with a weak D call TRBD1 (6 bases). Germline V gives CDR1 SGHTA, CDR2 FQGNSA. Trimming removed 2 bases at V and 0 bases at J, with 14 bases between. This CDR3 contains 18 residues. CDR3 amino acids: CASSLTGQFFSGANVLTF. CDR3 DNA sequence: TGTGCCAGCAGCTTAACCGGACAGTTTTTCTCTGGGGCCAACGTCCTGACTTTC.

This clonotype was recorded a few times. The V call is TRBV11-2, the J call TRBJ1-3, with D possibly matching TRBD1 (5 bases). The length of the CDR3 is 15 residues. Germline CDR1 reads SGHAT; CDR2 reads FQNNGV. Trimming stripped 6 bases from V and 1 base from J, with 13 bases between. The CDR3 protein is CASRPPGTSGNTIYF. The CDR3 nucleotides are TGTGCCAGCAGACCCCCCGGGACGTCTGGAAACACCATATATTTT. Based on the CDR3 plus reference TRBV11-2 and TRBJ1-3, the full variable domain is EAGVAQSPRYKIIEKRQSVAFWCNPISGHATLYWYQQILGQGPKLLIQFQNNGVVDDSQLPKDRFSAERLKGVDSTLKIQPAKLEDSAVYLCASRPPGTSGNTIYFGEGSWLTVV.

Ten or more counts support this clonotype. The chain is built from TRBV6-2 or TRBV6-3 and TRBJ2-1; unclear D gene. Trimming stripped 6 bases from V and 10 bases from J, with 16 bases between. The CDR3 sequence is 13 residues long. Per the germline V gene, CDR1 is MNHEY and CDR2 is SVGEGT. The CDR3 reads CASSLFTASEQFF. CDR3 coding DNA: TGTGCCAGCAGCCTGTTCACAGCCTCCGAGCAGTTCTTC.

This clonotype appeared a few times. One end of the junction fails to match germline, which may point to a read error. This chain connects TRBV7-7 to TRBJ2-1; 7 positions match TRBD2. This CDR3 is 15 amino acids long. Germline CDR1 is SSHAT and CDR2 is FNYEAQ (reference sequence). CDR3 sequence: CASSLAASGHNEQFF. In DNA form, the CDR3 reads TGTGCTAGCAGCTTAGCTGCTAGCGGCCACAATGAGCAGTTCTTC.

In its sample, this clonotype was seen many times. This rearrangement joins TRBV30 to TRBJ2-6; 8 nucleotides align to TRBD1. The J segment lost 0 bases and the V segment lost 2 bases, leaving 0 bases of the junction unmatched. Germline CDR1 GTSNPN, CDR2 SVGIG (reference sequence). This CDR3 region has 15 residues. DNA for the CDR3: TGTGCCTGGAGTACAGGGGGCTCTGGGGCCAACGTCCTGACTTTC. Its protein product is CAWSTGGSGANVLTF.

This clonotype occurred many times. The chain links TRBV7-8 to TRBJ2-1; D is perhaps TRBD1 (6 bases). With 5 bases removed from V and 1 base from J, the gap between germline ends came to 18 bases. The CDR3 spans 17 residues. Germline V gene sequence: CDR1 SGHVS, CDR2 FQNEAQ. The CDR3 DNA reads as TGTGCCAGCAGCGCCCACAGGGCTGGTGGATCCTACAATGAGCAGTTCTTC. Amino acid sequence: CASSAHRAGGSYNEQFF.

This clonotype has only a few counts. This chain connects TRBV29-1 to TRBJ2-7; TRBD1 or TRBD2 may be the D gene (6 bases each). The CDR3 covers 14 residues. Trimming took off 5 bases at V and 5 bases at J, with 19 bases between the two ends. Germline V gene sequence: CDR1 SQVTM, CDR2 ANQGSEA. The chain's CDR3 is CSVKRGPGEDEQYF. The CDR3 DNA reads as TGCAGCGTTAAAAGGGGTCCAGGGGAGGACGAGCAGTACTTC.